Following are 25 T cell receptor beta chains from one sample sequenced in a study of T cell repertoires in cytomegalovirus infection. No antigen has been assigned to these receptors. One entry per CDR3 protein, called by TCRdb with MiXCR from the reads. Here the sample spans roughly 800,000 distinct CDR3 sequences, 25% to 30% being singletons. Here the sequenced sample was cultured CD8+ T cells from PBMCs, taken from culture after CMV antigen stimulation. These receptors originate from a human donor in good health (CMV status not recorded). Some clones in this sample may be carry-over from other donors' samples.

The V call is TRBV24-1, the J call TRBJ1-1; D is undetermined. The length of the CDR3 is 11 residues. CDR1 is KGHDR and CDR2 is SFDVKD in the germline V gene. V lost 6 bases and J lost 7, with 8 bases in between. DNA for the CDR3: TGTGCCACCAGTTGGGGAAATGAAGCTTTCTTT. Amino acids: CATSWGNEAFF.

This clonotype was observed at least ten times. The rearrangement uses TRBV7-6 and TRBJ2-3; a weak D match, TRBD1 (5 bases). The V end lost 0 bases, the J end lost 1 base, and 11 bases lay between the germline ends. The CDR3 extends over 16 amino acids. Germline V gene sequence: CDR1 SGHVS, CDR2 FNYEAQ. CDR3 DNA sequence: TGTGCCAGCAGCTTAGCGCCCGCAGGGCGCACAGATACGCAGTATTTT. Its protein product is CASSLAPAGRTDTQYF.

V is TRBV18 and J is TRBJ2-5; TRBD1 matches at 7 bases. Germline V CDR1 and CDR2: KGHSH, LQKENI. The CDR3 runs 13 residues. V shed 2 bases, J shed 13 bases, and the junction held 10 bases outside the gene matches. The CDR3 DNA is TGTGCCAGCTCACCATCAGATACGAGACAGGGGTACTTC. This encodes CASSPSDTRQGYF. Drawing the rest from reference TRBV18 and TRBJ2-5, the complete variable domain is NAGVMQNPRHLVRRRGQEARLRCSPMKGHSHVYWYRQLPEEGLKFMVYLQKENIIDESGMPKERFSAEFPKEGPSILRIQQVVRGDSAAYFCASSPSDTRQGYFGPGTRLLVL.

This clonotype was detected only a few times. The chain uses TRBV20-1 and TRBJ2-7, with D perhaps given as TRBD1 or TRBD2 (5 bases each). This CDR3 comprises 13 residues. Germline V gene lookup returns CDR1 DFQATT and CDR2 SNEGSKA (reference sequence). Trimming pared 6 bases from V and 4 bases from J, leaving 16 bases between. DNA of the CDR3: TGCAGTGCCGAGGGCAGGGAACCTTACGAGCAGTACTTC. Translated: CSAEGREPYEQYF.

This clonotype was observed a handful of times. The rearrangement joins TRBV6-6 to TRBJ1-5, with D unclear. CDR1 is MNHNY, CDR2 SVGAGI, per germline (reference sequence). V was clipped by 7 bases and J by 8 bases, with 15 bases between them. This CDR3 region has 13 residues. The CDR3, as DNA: TGTGCCAGCACCCCGTCGGGTAGCGAGCCCCAGCATTTT. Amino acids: CASTPSGSEPQHF.

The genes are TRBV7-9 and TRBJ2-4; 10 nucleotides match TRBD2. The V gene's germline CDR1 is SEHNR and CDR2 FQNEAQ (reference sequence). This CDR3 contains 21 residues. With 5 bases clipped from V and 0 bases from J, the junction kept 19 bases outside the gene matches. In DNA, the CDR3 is TGTGCCAGCAGCCCTGGTGGAGGGGAGCGGGGGGGCCGGGGAGCCAAAAACATTCAGTACTTC. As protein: CASSPGGGERGGRGAKNIQYF.

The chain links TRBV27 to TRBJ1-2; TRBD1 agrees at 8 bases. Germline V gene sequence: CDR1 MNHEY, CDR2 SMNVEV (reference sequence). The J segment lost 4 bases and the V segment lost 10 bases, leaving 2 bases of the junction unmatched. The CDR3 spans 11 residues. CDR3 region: CATGTGYGYTF. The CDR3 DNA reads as TGTGCCACCGGGACAGGCTATGGCTACACCTTC.

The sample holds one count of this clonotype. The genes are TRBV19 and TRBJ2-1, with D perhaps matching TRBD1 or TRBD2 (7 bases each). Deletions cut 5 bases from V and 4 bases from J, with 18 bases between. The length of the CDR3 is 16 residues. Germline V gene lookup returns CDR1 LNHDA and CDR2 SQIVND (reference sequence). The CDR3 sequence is CASSLWAGGEYNEQFF. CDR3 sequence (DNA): TGTGCCAGTAGTTTGTGGGCAGGGGGGGAGTACAATGAGCAGTTCTTC.

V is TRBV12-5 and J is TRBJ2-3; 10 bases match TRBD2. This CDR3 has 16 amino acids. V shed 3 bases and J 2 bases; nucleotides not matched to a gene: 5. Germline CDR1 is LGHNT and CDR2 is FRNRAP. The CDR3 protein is CASGFGLADNTDTQYF. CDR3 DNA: TGTGCTAGTGGTTTTGGACTAGCGGACAACACAGATACGCAGTATTTT.

The CDR3 loop reads CATSGRKGYEQYV. Here the CDR3 DNA reads TGTGCCACATCAGGGAGGAAAGGGTACGAGCAGTACGTC. The V and J genes are TRBV7-8 and TRBJ2-7, with D perhaps TRBD2 (6 bases). Between the trimmed V and J ends, which lost 10 bases and 4 bases, there was a span of 17 bases. Germline V gives CDR1 SGHVS, CDR2 FQNEAQ. There are 13 residues in the CDR3.

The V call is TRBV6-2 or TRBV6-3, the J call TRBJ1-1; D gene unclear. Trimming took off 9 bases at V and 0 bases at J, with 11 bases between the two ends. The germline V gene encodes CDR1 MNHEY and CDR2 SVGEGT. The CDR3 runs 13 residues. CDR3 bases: TGTGCCAGTCTAGGAGGCATGAACACTGAAGCTTTCTTT. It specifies CASLGGMNTEAFF.

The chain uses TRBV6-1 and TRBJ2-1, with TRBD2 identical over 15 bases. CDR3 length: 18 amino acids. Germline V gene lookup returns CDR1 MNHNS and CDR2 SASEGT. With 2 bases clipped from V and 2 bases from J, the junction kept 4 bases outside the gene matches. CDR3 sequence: CASSEIGLAGGPYNEQFF. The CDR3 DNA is TGTGCCAGCAGTGAAATCGGACTAGCGGGGGGGCCCTACAATGAGCAGTTCTTC.

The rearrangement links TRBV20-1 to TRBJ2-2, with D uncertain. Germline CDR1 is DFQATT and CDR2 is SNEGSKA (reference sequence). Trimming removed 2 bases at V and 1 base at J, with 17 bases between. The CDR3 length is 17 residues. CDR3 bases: TGCAGTGCTAGAAATCCCTCACCGCCTCTGAACACCGGGGAGCTGTTTTTT. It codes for CSARNPSPPLNTGELFF.

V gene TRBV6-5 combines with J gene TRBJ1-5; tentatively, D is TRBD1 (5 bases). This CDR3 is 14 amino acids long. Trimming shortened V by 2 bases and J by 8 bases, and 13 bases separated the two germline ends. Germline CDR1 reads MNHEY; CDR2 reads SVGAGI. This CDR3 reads CASSYTGGGKPQHF. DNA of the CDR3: TGTGCCAGCAGTTACACGGGGGGAGGGAAGCCCCAGCATTTT.

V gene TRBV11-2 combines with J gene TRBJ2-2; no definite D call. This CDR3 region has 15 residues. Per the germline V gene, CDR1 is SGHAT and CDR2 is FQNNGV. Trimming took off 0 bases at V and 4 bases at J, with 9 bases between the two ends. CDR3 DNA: TGTGCCAGCAGCTTAGAATTGACGGGCACCGGGGAGCTGTTTTTT. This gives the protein CASSLELTGTGELFF.

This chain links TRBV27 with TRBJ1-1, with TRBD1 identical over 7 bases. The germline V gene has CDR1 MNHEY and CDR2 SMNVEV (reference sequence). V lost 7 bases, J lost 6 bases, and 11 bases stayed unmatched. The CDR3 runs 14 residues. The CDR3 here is CASTPTGRYAEAFF. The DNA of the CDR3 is TGTGCCAGCACCCCGACAGGGCGATATGCTGAAGCTTTCTTT.

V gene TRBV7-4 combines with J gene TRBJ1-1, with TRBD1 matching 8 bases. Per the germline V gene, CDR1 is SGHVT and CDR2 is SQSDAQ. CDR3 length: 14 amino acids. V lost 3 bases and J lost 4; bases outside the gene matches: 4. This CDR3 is CASSFPGGSTEAFF. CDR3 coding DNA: TGTGCCAGCAGCTTTCCAGGGGGCTCCACTGAAGCTTTCTTT.

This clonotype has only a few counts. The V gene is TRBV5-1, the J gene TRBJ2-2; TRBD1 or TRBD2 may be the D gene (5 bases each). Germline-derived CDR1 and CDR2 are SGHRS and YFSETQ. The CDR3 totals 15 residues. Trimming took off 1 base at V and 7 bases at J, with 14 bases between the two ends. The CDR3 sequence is CASSLSGGLNGELFF. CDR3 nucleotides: TGCGCCAGCAGCTTGAGTGGGGGTCTAAACGGGGAGCTGTTTTTT.

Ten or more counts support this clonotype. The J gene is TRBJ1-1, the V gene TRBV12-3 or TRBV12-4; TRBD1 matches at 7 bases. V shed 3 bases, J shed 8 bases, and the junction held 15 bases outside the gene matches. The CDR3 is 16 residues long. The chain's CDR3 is CASSFGQVYGAPEAFF. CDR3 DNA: TGTGCCAGCAGTTTTGGACAGGTGTACGGGGCCCCCGAAGCTTTCTTT.

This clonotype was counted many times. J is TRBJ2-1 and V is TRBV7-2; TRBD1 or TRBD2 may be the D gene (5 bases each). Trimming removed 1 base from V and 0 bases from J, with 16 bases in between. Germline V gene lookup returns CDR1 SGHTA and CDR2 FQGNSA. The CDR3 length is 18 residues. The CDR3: CASSLVPLTEGSYNEQFF. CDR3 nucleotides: TGTGCCAGCAGCTTAGTTCCCTTGACAGAGGGCTCCTACAATGAGCAGTTCTTC.

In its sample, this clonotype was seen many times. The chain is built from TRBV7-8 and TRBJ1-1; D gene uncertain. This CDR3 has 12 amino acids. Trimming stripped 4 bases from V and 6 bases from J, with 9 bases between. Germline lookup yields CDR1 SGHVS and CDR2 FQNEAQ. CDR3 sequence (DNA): TGTGCCAGCAGCTCCCCCGGGCCTGAAGCTTTCTTT. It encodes CASSSPGPEAFF.

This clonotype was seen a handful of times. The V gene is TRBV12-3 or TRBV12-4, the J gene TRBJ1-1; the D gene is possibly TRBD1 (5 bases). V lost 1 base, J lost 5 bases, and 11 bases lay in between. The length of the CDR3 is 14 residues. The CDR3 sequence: CASSLVRGITEAFF. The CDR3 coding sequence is TGTGCCAGCAGTTTAGTCCGGGGGATTACTGAAGCTTTCTTT.

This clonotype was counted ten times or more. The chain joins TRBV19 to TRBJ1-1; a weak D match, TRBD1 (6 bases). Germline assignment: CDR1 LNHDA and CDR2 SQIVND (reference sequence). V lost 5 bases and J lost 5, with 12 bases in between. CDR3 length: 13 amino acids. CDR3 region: CASSFGGQTEAFF. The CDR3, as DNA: TGTGCCAGTAGTTTCGGGGGGCAAACTGAAGCTTTCTTT.

The CDR3 sequence: CASSTWDRVFENSPLHF. The CDR3, as DNA: TGTGCCAGCAGCACTTGGGACAGGGTCTTTGAAAATTCACCCCTCCACTTT. The J gene is TRBJ1-6, the V gene TRBV7-9, with 9 bases fitting TRBD1. The CDR3 is 17 residues long. CDR1 is SEHNR and CDR2 is FQNEAQ in the germline V gene (reference sequence). Trimming cost V 5 bases and J 7 bases; bases outside gene matches: 12.

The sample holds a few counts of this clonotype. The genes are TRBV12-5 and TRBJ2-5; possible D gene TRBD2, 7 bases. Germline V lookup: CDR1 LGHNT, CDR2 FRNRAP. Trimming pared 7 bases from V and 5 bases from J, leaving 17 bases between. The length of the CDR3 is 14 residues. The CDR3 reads CASAYRAGGETQYF. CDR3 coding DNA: TGTGCTAGTGCTTACAGGGCCGGGGGGGAGACCCAGTACTTC.